The 9 T cell receptor beta chains given below trace back to one sample, sequenced in a study of cytomegalovirus exposure and HLA in healthy donors. This PCR relied on a set of 60 Vbeta primers and 13 Jbeta primers. Profiling relied on immunoSEQ multiplex PCR, and the TCRdb table lists in-frame clones only, not all of them. The sample includes 150,000 to 200,000 clones, around three quarters of them seen just once. The specimen sequenced was PBMCs. These receptors were collected from a male donor in good health and CMV-seronegative.

The sample holds a few counts of this clone. The CDR3 is CASSASRQVLGTDTQYF. The DNA for the CDR3 is TGTGCCAGCAGTGCCTCTCGACAGGTACTGGGCACAGATACGCAGTATTTT. The chain carries TRBV27 and TRBJ2-3; TRBD1 might be the D (6 bases). This CDR3 region has 17 residues. CDR1 is MNHEY and CDR2 is SMNVEV in the germline V gene (reference sequence). V was clipped by 5 bases and J by 1 base, with 19 bases between them.

This rearrangement joins TRBV18 to TRBJ2-3, with 7 bases aligning to TRBD1. The CDR3 spans 21 residues. Per germline, CDR1 KGHSH and CDR2 LQKENI. Losses at the gene ends were 2 bases for V and 2 bases for J; bases not matched to a gene: 22. The CDR3, as DNA: TGTGCCAGCTCACCAACTCAGGGGGTCGATGTGCGTGTCACTTCCACAGATACGCAGTATTTT. The encoded protein is CASSPTQGVDVRVTSTDTQYF.

This clone was detected only a few times. This chain uses TRBV19 with TRBJ1-5, with a tentative D call TRBD1 (5 bases). The CDR3 extends over 13 amino acids. Germline V CDR1 and CDR2: LNHDA, SQIVND (reference sequence). Trimming took 4 bases from V and 5 from J, leaving 9 bases between them. CDR3 sequence: CASSKGSHQPQHF. The CDR3 region has the DNA TGTGCCAGTAGTAAGGGGTCGCATCAGCCCCAGCATTTT.

V and J are TRBV7-2 and TRBJ2-1; TRBD2 aligns across 8 bases. J lost 5 bases, V lost 1 base, and 7 bases had no gene match. This CDR3 spans 16 amino acids. Per germline, CDR1 SGHTA and CDR2 FQGNSA. CDR3 in amino acids: CASSLVASGRNNEQFF. The CDR3 region has the DNA TGTGCCAGCAGCTTAGTGGCTAGCGGGCGCAACAATGAGCAGTTCTTC. Complete variable domain (other parts from reference TRBV7-2 and TRBJ2-1): GAGVSQSPSNKVTEKGKDVELRCDPISGHTALYWYRQSLGQGLEFLIYFQGNSAPDKSGLPSDRFSAERTGGSVSTLTIQRTQQEDSAVYLCASSLVASGRNNEQFFGPGTRLTVL.

This clone has a handful of counts. The chain joins TRBV9 to TRBJ1-5, with D possibly TRBD1 on 6 matching bases. Germline V gene data show CDR1 as SGDLS and CDR2 as YYNGEE. This CDR3 spans 14 amino acids. V was cut by 0 bases and J by 7 bases, with 11 bases left in between. CDR3: CASSVGPTGQPQHF. As DNA, the CDR3 is TGTGCCAGCAGCGTAGGGCCGACAGGCCAGCCCCAGCATTTT.

J is TRBJ2-1 and V is TRBV19, with 11 bases fitting TRBD2. Germline V gene data show CDR1 as LNHDA and CDR2 as SQIVND (reference sequence). J lost 9 bases, V lost 3 bases, and 13 bases had no gene match. The CDR3 sequence is 17 residues long. CDR3 coding DNA: TGTGCCAGTAGTATGTGGAGTAGCGGGAGGGCTAGTATTGAGCAGTTCTTC. Translated: CASSMWSSGRASIEQFF.

In this sample, this clone turned up a few times. The chain combines TRBV12-5 with TRBJ2-7; D not certain. Germline V gene sequence: CDR1 LGHNT, CDR2 FRNRAP. The CDR3 consists of 12 residues. The V and J ends lost 5 bases and 4 bases respectively, with 9 bases between them. CDR3 DNA: TGTGCTAGTGGTCGAGCTGTATACGAGCAGTACTTC. Translated: CASGRAVYEQYF.

The rearrangement links TRBV5-6 to TRBJ1-6; D is ambiguous. Trimming removed 4 bases at V and 10 bases at J, with 21 bases between. Germline lookup yields CDR1 SGHDT and CDR2 YYEEEE. The CDR3 contains 16 residues. CDR3 protein: CASSTQQAGLRSPLHF. The CDR3 DNA sequence: TGTGCCAGCAGCACTCAGCAGGCTGGACTAAGATCACCCCTCCACTTT.

The chain couples TRBV4-2 to TRBJ2-3; a possible D gene is TRBD2 (6 bases). Trimming pared 5 bases from V and 0 bases from J, leaving 15 bases between. The CDR3 is 16 residues long. In germline, CDR1 is LGHNA, CDR2 YNFKEQ. The CDR3: CASSSTLLASTDTQYF. In DNA form, the CDR3 reads TGTGCCAGCAGCTCTACCCTACTAGCTAGCACAGATACGCAGTATTTT.